This TCR beta chain was identified in a study of T-cell reconstitution after alpha-beta-depleted transplantation in children. This clonotype came up many times. CDR3 length: 14 amino acids. From germline, CDR1 is DFQATT and CDR2 SNEGSKA (reference sequence). Trimming at V came to 0 bases and at J to 3 bases, leaving 4 bases not matched to a gene. The TCRbeta library incorporated unique molecular identifiers. TCRdb reprocessed the PCR reads via MiXCR and lists one record per CDR3 protein. The data contain 450,000 to 600,000 distinct CDR3 sequences, 30% to 35% of them singletons. The genes are TRBV20-1 and TRBJ1-1; 7 nucleotides match TRBD1. The starting material was PBMCs from the stem cell graft donor, obtained from the stem cell graft. This receptor was taken from a human donor who donated a stem cell graft to a child with aplastic anemia. The CDR3 sequence: CSARDHRGHTEAFF. CDR3 DNA: TGCAGTGCTAGAGATCACAGGGGCCACACTGAAGCTTTCTTT.